The 6 T cell receptor beta chains below all came from one sample that was sequenced in a study of blood T cell repertoires in COVID-19. Using immunoSEQ multiplex PCR, the repertoire was profiled, and TCRdb retains in-frame clones only, with some absent. The sample includes some 240,000 clones, around nine tenths of them seen just once. The sequencing input was peripheral blood. These receptors all stem from a man aged 55 to 70 with COVID-19, enrolled during active disease.

The CDR3 DNA follows: TGTGCCAGCAGTTCCGGGACACGCTCCTACGAGCAGTACTTC. Amino acids: CASSSGTRSYEQYF. The genes are TRBV9 and TRBJ2-7; the D gene is possibly TRBD1 (6 bases). Germline V CDR1 and CDR2: SGDLS, YYNGEE. Trimming removed 5 bases from V and 0 bases from J, with 12 bases in between. CDR3 size: 14 residues.

The genes are TRBV19 and TRBJ1-3; 7 positions agree with TRBD1. The germline CDR1 and CDR2 sequences are LNHDA and SQIVND (reference sequence). V shed 9 bases and J 0 bases; nucleotides not matched to a gene: 14. The CDR3 spans 17 residues. CDR3 DNA: TGTGCCAGCACGACAGGGTTGATCCTTCACTCTGGAAACACCATATATTTT. It yields the protein CASTTGLILHSGNTIYF.

The table lists this clone with a count of one. V gene TRBV2 combines with J gene TRBJ2-3, with TRBD2 matching 16 bases. V gave up 8 bases and J gave up 2 bases; unmatched junction bases: 1. Germline CDR1 and CDR2: SNHLY and FYNNEI. This CDR3 is 15 amino acids long. CDR3 loop: CASGTSGGDTDTQYF. CDR3 sequence (DNA): TGTGCCAGCGGGACTAGCGGGGGGGACACAGATACGCAGTATTTT.

The V call is TRBV18, the J call TRBJ1-1; D call uncertain. The CDR3 spans 13 residues. In germline, CDR1 is KGHSH, CDR2 LQKENI. V shed 3 bases and J shed 4 bases, with 9 bases lying between them. The CDR3 is CASSPAERTEAFF. The CDR3 DNA reads as TGTGCCAGCTCACCTGCGGAGCGCACTGAAGCTTTCTTT.

The V and J genes are TRBV3-1 (or the pseudogene TRBV3-2) and TRBJ2-1; 12 bases are shared with TRBD2. The junction had 0 bases not matched to a gene; V was cut back by 1 base and J by 5 bases. The germline V gene has CDR1 LGHDT and CDR2 YNNKEL (reference sequence). The CDR3 contains 15 residues. CDR3 DNA sequence: TGTGCCAGCAGCCAAGGACTAGCGGGAGACAATGAGCAGTTCTTC. Its protein product is CASSQGLAGDNEQFF.

The chain employs TRBV3-1 (or the pseudogene TRBV3-2) and TRBJ2-2; D possibly corresponds to TRBD1 (6 bases). Trimming shortened V by 0 bases and J by 1 base, and 9 bases separated the two germline ends. Germline V gene sequence: CDR1 LGHDT, CDR2 YNNKEL (reference sequence). The CDR3 spans 16 residues. The CDR3 here is CASSQDTRGNTGELFF. The DNA of the CDR3 is TGTGCCAGCAGCCAAGATACCAGGGGGAACACCGGGGAGCTGTTTTTT.